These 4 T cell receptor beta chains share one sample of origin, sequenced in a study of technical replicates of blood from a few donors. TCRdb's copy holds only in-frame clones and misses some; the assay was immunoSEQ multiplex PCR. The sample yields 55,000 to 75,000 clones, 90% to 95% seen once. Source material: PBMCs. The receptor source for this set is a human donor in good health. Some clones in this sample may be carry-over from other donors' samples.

In DNA, the CDR3 is TGTGCCATCAGTGAGTCCGGAGGGAATGTCGCTGAGCAGTTCTTC. Protein product: CAISESGGNVAEQFF. This rearrangement joins TRBV10-3 to TRBJ2-1, with D maybe TRBD2 (6 bases). Looked up from germline, CDR1 is ENHRY and CDR2 is SYGVKD. Trimming took off 0 bases at V and 9 bases at J, with 15 bases between the two ends. The length of the CDR3 is 15 residues.

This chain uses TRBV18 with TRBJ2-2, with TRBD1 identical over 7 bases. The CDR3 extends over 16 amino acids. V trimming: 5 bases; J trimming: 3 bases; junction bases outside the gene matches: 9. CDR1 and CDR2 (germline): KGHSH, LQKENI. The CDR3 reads CASSGTGDLDTGELFF. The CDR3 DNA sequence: TGTGCCAGCTCAGGCACAGGGGATCTTGACACCGGGGAGCTGTTTTTT.

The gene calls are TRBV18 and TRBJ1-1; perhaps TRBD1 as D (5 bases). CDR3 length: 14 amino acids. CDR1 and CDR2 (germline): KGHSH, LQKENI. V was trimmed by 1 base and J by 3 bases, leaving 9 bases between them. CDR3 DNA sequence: TGTGCCAGCTCACCACTGACAGCAGACACTGAAGCTTTCTTT. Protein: CASSPLTADTEAFF. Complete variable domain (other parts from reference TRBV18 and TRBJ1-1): NAGVMQNPRHLVRRRGQEARLRCSPMKGHSHVYWYRQLPEEGLKFMVYLQKENIIDESGMPKERFSAEFPKEGPSILRIQQVVRGDSAAYFCASSPLTADTEAFFGQGTRLTVV.

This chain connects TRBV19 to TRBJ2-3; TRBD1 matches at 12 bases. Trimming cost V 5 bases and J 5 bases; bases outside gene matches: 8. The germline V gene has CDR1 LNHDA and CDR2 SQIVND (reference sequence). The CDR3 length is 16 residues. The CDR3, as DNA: TGTGCCAGTAGTGATCCGGGACAGGGGGCTAAAGATACGCAGTATTTT. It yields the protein CASSDPGQGAKDTQYF.